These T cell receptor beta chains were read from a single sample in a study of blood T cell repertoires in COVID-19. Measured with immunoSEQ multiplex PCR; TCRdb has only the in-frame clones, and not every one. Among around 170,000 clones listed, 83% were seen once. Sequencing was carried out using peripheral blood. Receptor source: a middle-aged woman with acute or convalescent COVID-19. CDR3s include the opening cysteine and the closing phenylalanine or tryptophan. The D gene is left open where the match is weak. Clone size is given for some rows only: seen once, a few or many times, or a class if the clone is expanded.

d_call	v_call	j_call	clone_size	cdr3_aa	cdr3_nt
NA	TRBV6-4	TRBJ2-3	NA	CASSDSGDSDTQYF	TGTGCCAGCAGTGACTCCGGCGACTCAGATACGCAGTATTTT
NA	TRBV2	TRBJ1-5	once	CASTGQLNQPQHF	TGTGCCAGCACAGGACAACTCAATCAGCCCCAGCATTTT
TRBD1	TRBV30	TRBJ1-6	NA	CAWITGGAISRSPLHF	TGTGCCTGGATTACAGGGGGCGCTATTTCAAGGTCACCCCTCCACTTT
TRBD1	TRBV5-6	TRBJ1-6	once	CASSFGTANSPLHF	TGTGCCAGCAGCTTCGGGACAGCAAATTCACCCCTCCACTTT
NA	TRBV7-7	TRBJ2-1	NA	CASSLDAGKQFGEQFF	TGTGCCAGCAGCTTAGACGCGGGAAAACAGTTCGGTGAGCAGTTCTTC
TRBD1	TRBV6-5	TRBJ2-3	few	CASSQGQGFYTQYF	TGTGCCAGCAGTCAGGGACAGGGGTTTTATACGCAGTATTTT
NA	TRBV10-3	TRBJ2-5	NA	CAISEGQPSGETQYF	TGTGCCATCAGTGAGGGGCAGCCGTCCGGTGAGACCCAGTACTTC
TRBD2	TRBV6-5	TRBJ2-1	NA	CASRQLAGNFNEQFF	TGTGCCAGCAGACAACTAGCGGGTAACTTCAATGAGCAGTTCTTC
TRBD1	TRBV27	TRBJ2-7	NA	CASTFEPGQGPYEQYF	TGTGCCAGCACCTTCGAACCGGGACAGGGGCCGTACGAGCAGTACTTC
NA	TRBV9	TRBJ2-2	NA	CASSRRDLNTGELFF	TGTGCCAGCAGCCGCCGGGACTTGAACACCGGGGAGCTGTTTTTT
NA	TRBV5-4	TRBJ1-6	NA	CASSPGGVQSYNSPLHF	TGTGCCAGCAGCCCCGGAGGAGTCCAGTCCTATAATTCACCCCTCCACTTT
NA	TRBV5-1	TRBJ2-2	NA	CASTLLQGANTGELFF	TGCGCCAGCACCCTCCTGCAGGGCGCGAACACCGGGGAGCTGTTTTTT
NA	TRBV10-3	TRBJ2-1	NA	CAISDGSGGFF	TGTGCCATCAGTGATGGGTCCGGAGGGTTCTTC
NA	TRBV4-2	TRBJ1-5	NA	CASSQDRNGPGPQHF	TGTGCCAGCAGCCAAGATCGTAACGGTCCCGGGCCCCAGCATTTT
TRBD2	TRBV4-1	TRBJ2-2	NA	CASSLGGGGGGTGELFF	TGCGCCAGCAGCCTGGGCGGCGGGGGGGGTGGCACCGGGGAGCTGTTTTTT
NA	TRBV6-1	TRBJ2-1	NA	CASSEGRRFSYNEQFF	TGTGCCAGCAGTGAAGGGCGGCGGTTCTCCTACAATGAGCAGTTCTTC
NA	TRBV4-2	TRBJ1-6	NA	CASSHGQNNSPLHF	TGTGCCAGCAGCCACGGACAGAATAATTCACCCCTCCACTTT
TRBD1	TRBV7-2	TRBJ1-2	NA	CASSLLDRSDGYTF	TGTGCCAGCAGCCTCCTGGACAGGTCCGATGGCTACACCTTC
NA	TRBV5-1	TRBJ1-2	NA	CASSLRQGTYGYTF	TGCGCCAGCAGCTTGAGGCAGGGCACCTATGGCTACACCTTC